This TCR beta chain was obtained from a study of vaccination and CD4 T cells after COVID-19. Whole-study context: Participants were vaccinated with two doses, given as either BNT162b2 or mRNA-1273 vaccine. As a positive control, some control cultures were given a CEFX pool, while others were given an HIV-1 Nef pool or no peptide.

The Oncomine TCR Beta short-read assay was what sequenced the DNA obtained from cultured CD4+ T cells. TCRdb recomputed calls from the PCR reads with MiXCR, one row per CDR3 protein. Of roughly 2,600 distinct CDR3 sequences in the sample, around 20% were seen once. This clonotype rates as medium-sized (0.01 to 0.1%). Its specificity is unknown. Treatment denoted: approximately 11-day PBMC culture with coronavirus spike peptide pools or control peptides (ViraFEST assay). This CDR3 is 14 amino acids long. Germline lookup yields CDR1 GTSNPN and CDR2 SVGIG (reference sequence). Trimming cost V 3 bases and J 4 bases, with 15 bases left between them.

The TCR comes from a human donor who had recovered from COVID-19. Sequencing input: CD4+ T cells from blood, cultured in vitro. The rearrangement links TRBV30 to TRBJ1-1; tentative D call: TRBD1 (5 bases). The CDR3 sequence: CAWSRDGGGTEAFF. In DNA, the CDR3 is TGTGCCTGGAGCCGGGACGGGGGTGGCACTGAAGCTTTCTTT.